This TCR beta chain was retrieved from a study of shared clonotypes between healthy human individuals. Sequenced by immunoSEQ multiplex PCR; TCRdb stores in-frame clones only, minus some. The sample has 500,000 to 650,000 clones; around 77% are singletons. The V gene's germline CDR1 is LNHDA and CDR2 SQIVND (reference sequence). The CDR3 has 14 amino acids. The V end lost 5 bases, the J end lost 5 bases, and 16 bases lay between the germline ends. Sequencing was done on a sample of PBMCs. The clonotype originates from a woman in her 40s in good health. Some clones in this sample may be carry-over from other donors' samples. V is TRBV19 and J is TRBJ2-7; weak D call: TRBD2 (6 bases). CDR3 region: CASSVRWGDDEQYF. In DNA, the CDR3 is TGTGCCAGTAGTGTCCGATGGGGGGACGACGAGCAGTACTTC.